The rows below give T cell receptor beta chains drawn from one sample of a study of cytomegalovirus exposure and HLA in healthy donors. The repertoire was sequenced with immunoSEQ multiplex PCR; TCRdb's copy has only in-frame clones and lacks some. The sample gives 150,000 or so clones, 75% of which show up once; 11% is in the top ten. Sequenced: PBMCs. These receptors originate from a man aged 18 to 35 in good health and CMV-seropositive. Each CDR3 is given with its conserved first and last residue. D genes are given only for firm matches. Rows give clone size only sometimes, using once, few, many, or a class for an expanded clone.

>TRBJ2-7|TRBV30|TRBD1|-
CAWSVQTGAEQYF
TGTGCCTGGAGTGTACAGACAGGGGCCGAGCAGTACTTC
>TRBJ1-1|TRBV7-8|TRBD1|-
CASSLEAGGTEAFF
TGTGCCAGCAGCTTAGAAGCAGGGGGGACTGAAGCTTTCTTT
>TRBJ2-3|TRBV2|TRBD2|-
CASRTSLAGGTTDTQYF
TGTGCCAGCAGAACCAGCCTAGCGGGAGGGACCACAGATACGCAGTATTTT
>TRBJ1-3|TRBV5-8|TRBD1|-
CASSLGQGFVPGNTIYF
TGTGCCAGCAGCTTGGGACAGGGTTTTGTCCCTGGAAACACCATATATTTT
>TRBJ1-5|TRBV21-1|-|-
CASSNNRESHQPQHF
TGTGCCAGCAGCAACAACAGGGAATCTCATCAGCCCCAGCATTTT
>TRBJ2-7|TRBV4-1|TRBD2|few
CASSQIFGGSSSYEQYF
TGCGCCAGCAGCCAAATTTTCGGCGGGAGCAGCTCCTACGAGCAGTACTTC
>TRBJ2-3|TRBV5-4|TRBD2|-
CASRLTSDKTDTQYF
TGTGCCAGCAGGTTAACTAGCGATAAAACAGATACGCAGTATTTT
>TRBJ2-1|TRBV7-2|TRBD1|-
CARSPSGTGAFNEQFF
TGTGCCCGCAGTCCCTCCGGGACAGGGGCCTTCAATGAGCAGTTCTTC
>TRBJ2-1|TRBV5-1|TRBD2|-
CASSSNSGRANEQFF
TGCGCCAGCAGCTCTAATAGCGGGAGGGCGAATGAGCAGTTCTTC
>TRBJ2-1|TRBV4-2|-|-
CASSQEAGNEQFF
TGTGCCAGCAGCCAAGAGGCCGGGAATGAGCAGTTCTTC
>TRBJ2-1|TRBV28|-|-
CASSLRDEQFF
TGTGCCAGCAGTTTACGTGATGAGCAGTTCTTC
>TRBJ1-5|TRBV28|-|few
CASSLPGGSNQPQHF
TGTGCCAGCAGCCTCCCAGGAGGTAGCAATCAGCCCCAGCATTTT
>TRBJ2-3|TRBV7-9|TRBD2|-
CASSPEGTSGQSGADTQYF
TGTGCCAGCAGCCCAGAAGGGACTAGCGGGCAAAGTGGTGCAGATACGCAGTATTTT
>TRBJ2-2|TRBV30|-|-
CASTVTGELFF
TGTGCCTCGACAGTCACCGGGGAGCTGTTTTTT
>TRBJ2-2|TRBV19|-|-
CASSMSGVGGAGELFF
TGTGCCAGTAGTATGTCGGGGGTTGGGGGTGCCGGGGAGCTGTTTTTT
>TRBJ1-2|TRBV14|-|-
CASSPFRGYRVYGYTF
TGTGCCAGCAGCCCATTCCGTGGGTACAGGGTATATGGCTACACCTTC
>TRBJ2-3|TRBV4-1|TRBD2|once
CASSLTQAASGVDTQYF
TGCGCCAGCAGCCTCACACAGGCGGCTAGCGGAGTGGATACGCAGTATTTT
>TRBJ2-7|TRBV28|TRBD2|-
CASSSGLAGRYEQYF
TGTGCCAGCAGTTCAGGCCTAGCGGGAAGGTACGAGCAGTACTTC
>TRBJ2-3|TRBV28|-|once
CASSTQGKGGRADTQYF
TGTGCCAGCAGTACCCAAGGGAAGGGAGGTCGTGCAGATACGCAGTATTTT
>TRBJ1-1|TRBV28|-|-
CASSLAPGTEAFF
TGTGCCAGCAGTTTAGCCCCGGGCACTGAAGCTTTCTTT
>TRBJ1-4|TRBV25-1|-|-
CASSEFTLGRREKLFF
TGTGCCAGCAGTGAATTTACCCTTGGGCGCAGGGAAAAACTGTTTTTT
>TRBJ2-3|TRBV10-1|TRBD2|-
CASSEIAGGPDTQYF
TGCGCCAGCAGTGAAATAGCGGGAGGGCCAGATACGCAGTATTTT
>TRBJ2-6|TRBV19|-|-
CASSGDSGANVLTF
TGTGCAAGTTCGGGGGACTCTGGGGCCAACGTCCTGACTTTC
>TRBJ1-4|TRBV5-4|-|once
CASSFGGPYEKLFF
TGTGCCAGCAGCTTCGGCGGGCCTTATGAAAAACTGTTTTTT
>TRBJ2-7|TRBV30|TRBD2|-
CAWSVLLLAGELQEQYF
TGTGCCTGGAGTGTACTTCTTTTAGCGGGAGAACTTCAGGAGCAGTACTTC
>TRBJ1-5|TRBV19|-|-
CASSIRQLNQPQHF
TGTGCCAGTAGTATACGACAGCTAAATCAGCCCCAGCATTTT
>TRBJ2-1|TRBV7-3|-|-
CASSRDSFGQEQFF
TGTGCCAGCAGCCGGGACTCCTTTGGGCAAGAGCAGTTCTTC
>TRBJ1-1|TRBV6-5|-|-
CASSYPSRRGNTEAFF
TGTGCCAGCAGTTACCCCTCCCGCAGGGGAAACACTGAAGCTTTCTTT
>TRBJ1-4|TRBV25-1|-|-
CASSGTLGGGSSGEKLFF
TGTGCCAGCAGTGGGACCCTGGGGGGAGGCTCAAGCGGGGAAAAACTGTTTTTT
>TRBJ2-1|TRBV7-3|TRBD2|-
CASSHGLAGGPPYNEQFF
TGTGCCAGCAGTCATGGACTAGCGGGAGGGCCGCCCTACAATGAGCAGTTCTTC
>TRBJ2-3|TRBV2|-|-
CASSEGHTDTQYF
TGTGCCAGCAGTGAGGGCCACACAGATACGCAGTATTTT
>TRBJ2-7|TRBV5-1|TRBD2|once
CASSLSGVNYEQYF
TGCGCCAGCAGCCTAAGCGGGGTGAACTACGAGCAGTACTTC
>TRBJ1-5|TRBV4-1|-|-
CASGIGGAGNQPQHF
TGCGCCAGCGGGATCGGGGGGGCGGGCAATCAGCCCCAGCATTTT
>TRBJ2-5|TRBV7-6|-|-
CASGSRPQYF
TGTGCCAGCGGATCGAGGCCCCAGTACTTC
>TRBJ2-5|TRBV4-2|-|-
CASSQENGETQYF
TGTGCCAGCAGCCAAGAAAACGGGGAGACCCAGTACTTC
>TRBJ1-1|TRBV7-2|-|-
CASSLDGAENTEAFF
TGTGCCAGCAGCTTAGATGGGGCAGAAAACACTGAAGCTTTCTTT
>TRBJ1-4|TRBV7-9|TRBD1|-
CASSRRGDRGEKLFF
TGTGCCAGCAGCCGGAGAGGGGACAGGGGTGAAAAACTGTTTTTT
>TRBJ1-2|TRBV7-9|-|few
CASSPDRPYGYTF
TGTGCCAGCAGCCCAGACAGGCCGTATGGCTACACCTTC
>TRBJ1-1|TRBV7-9|TRBD1|-
CTSSLGQGGNTEAFF
TGTACCAGCAGCTTAGGACAGGGAGGGAACACTGAAGCTTTCTTT
>TRBJ1-2|TRBV29-1|-|-
CSVGNRGAGVNYGYTF
TGCAGCGTGGGAAATCGGGGGGCAGGGGTTAACTATGGCTACACCTTC
>TRBJ2-3|TRBV27|TRBD2|-
CASSSLLLAGGPIDTQYF
TGTGCCAGCAGTTCCCTCCTTCTAGCGGGAGGGCCGATAGATACGCAGTATTTT
>TRBJ2-7|TRBV27|-|-
CASSSREVLYEQYF
TGTGCCAGCAGTTCCCGGGAAGTCCTCTACGAGCAGTACTTC
>TRBJ1-2|TRBV2|-|once
CASSPAGDGYTF
TGTGCCAGCAGTCCAGCCGGGGATGGCTACACCTTC
>TRBJ2-5|TRBV18|-|-
CASSPPINGETQYF
TGTGCCAGCTCACCACCTATAAACGGGGAGACCCAGTACTTC
>TRBJ2-7|TRBV5-1|TRBD1|-
CASSLGDRGVGREQYF
TGCGCCAGCAGCTTGGGGGACAGGGGGGTTGGACGAGAGCAGTACTTC
>TRBJ2-2|TRBV27|-|-
CASSPRDSYTGELFF
TGTGCCAGCAGTCCCCGGGACTCCTACACCGGGGAGCTGTTTTTT
>TRBJ2-1|TRBV29-1|TRBD2|few
CSVEGQLAGIYNEQFF
TGCAGCGTTGAAGGCCAACTAGCGGGGATATACAATGAGCAGTTCTTC
>TRBJ1-1|TRBV6-6|-|-
CASSRFSGNTEAFF
TGTGCCAGCAGCCGGTTCTCCGGGAACACTGAAGCTTTCTTT
>TRBJ2-1|TRBV7-8|-|-
CASSLGPRGVNEQFF
TGTGCCAGCAGCTTAGGCCCTAGGGGCGTCAATGAGCAGTTCTTC
>TRBJ1-2|TRBV5-1|-|-
CASSYGAAYGYTF
TGCGCCAGCAGCTATGGGGCAGCGTATGGCTACACCTTC
>TRBJ2-5|TRBV5-1|-|-
CASSLANTQETQYF
TGCGCCAGCAGCTTGGCCAATACACAAGAGACCCAGTACTTC
>TRBJ2-3|TRBV13|-|-
CASSPRDLASTDTQYF
TGTGCCAGCAGCCCCAGGGACTTGGCTAGCACAGATACGCAGTATTTT
>TRBJ2-7|TRBV11-2|-|-
CASSLEGGLEQYF
TGTGCCAGCAGCTTAGAAGGCGGTTTGGAGCAGTACTTC